This T cell receptor beta chain was profiled in a study of T cell changes during pregnancy in multiple sclerosis. The V end was cut by 6 bases, the J end by 6 bases, with 17 bases between. Germline V gene data show CDR1 as SNHLY and CDR2 as FYNNEI. CDR3 length equals 15 residues. The assay was immunoSEQ multiplex PCR, and TCRdb's table has in-frame clones only and misses some. The data show some 60,000 clones, approximately 86% seen once. This clone came up once. The chain uses TRBV2 and TRBJ2-2, with D possibly TRBD1 on 6 matching bases. The source is a female donor with multiple sclerosis, enrolled in a pregnancy study. Source: CD4+ T cells from peripheral blood mononuclear cells, taken in the third trimester of pregnancy. The CDR3: CASRLQGHVAGELFF. The CDR3, as DNA: TGTGCCAGCAGGCTGCAGGGGCATGTGGCCGGGGAGCTGTTTTTT. Drawing the rest from reference TRBV2 and TRBJ2-2, the complete variable domain is EPEVTQTPSHQVTQMGQEVILRCVPISNHLYFYWYRQILGQKVEFLVSFYNNEISEKSEIFDDQFSVERPDGSNFTLKIRSTKLEDSAMYFCASRLQGHVAGELFFGEGSRLTVL.